The next 7 T cell receptor beta chains were all read from a single sample in a study of CD4+ T cells in melanoma. Repertoires were generated with immunoSEQ multiplex PCR, while TCRdb's copy carries only in-frame clones and drops some. The sample consists of about 120,000 clones, about nine tenths of them appearing once. Sequencing input: peripheral blood. These receptors were collected from a human donor with melanoma.

The chain uses TRBV7-3 and TRBJ2-7; 7 nucleotides match TRBD2. The CDR3 spans 13 residues. Germline-derived CDR1 and CDR2 are SGHTA and FQGTGA. After removal of 5 bases from V and 2 bases from J, the junction contained 3 bases not matched to a gene. The CDR3: CASSPGLTYEQYF. The CDR3 DNA sequence: TGTGCCAGCAGCCCGGGACTAACCTACGAGCAGTACTTC.

The chain employs TRBV5-5 and TRBJ2-2, with 7 bases that match TRBD1. Germline V gives CDR1 SGHKS, CDR2 YYEKEE (reference sequence). V gave up 3 bases and J gave up 1 base; unmatched junction bases: 0. The CDR3 is 14 residues long. The CDR3 bases are TGTGCCAGCAGCTACAGGGGGAACACCGGGGAGCTGTTTTTT. This encodes CASSYRGNTGELFF.

CDR3 amino acids: CASSFRGETQYF. In DNA form, the CDR3 reads TGTGCCAGTAGTTTTAGAGGAGAGACCCAGTACTTC. The chain joins TRBV19 to TRBJ2-5; no reliable D call. The germline V and J ends were trimmed by 5 bases and 4 bases, with 8 bases remaining between them. The CDR3 covers 12 residues. The germline V gene has CDR1 LNHDA and CDR2 SQIVND (reference sequence).

The chain has TRBV21-1 and TRBJ2-1; TRBD2, the table's D call, lacks a check against the DNA. TRBV21-1 counts as a pseudogene. CDR3 length: 15 amino acids. Here the CDR3 DNA reads TGTGCCAGCAGCAAACTCCTTCTTCCCCACAATGAGCAGTTCTTC. Translating it yields CASSKLLLPHNEQFF.

The chain uses TRBV5-1 and TRBJ2-3; possibly TRBD1 or TRBD2 for D (5 bases each). The CDR3 sequence is 15 residues long. V lost 1 base to trimming and J lost 6 bases, with 15 bases between them. Germline assignment: CDR1 SGHRS and CDR2 YFSETQ. CDR3 coding DNA: TGCGCCAGCAGCTTGACGGGACCGCCGGATGATACGCAGTATTTT. This codes for CASSLTGPPDDTQYF.

The chain is built from TRBV29-1 and TRBJ2-7, with D tentatively TRBD1 (6 bases). V was clipped by 6 bases and J by 0 bases, with 12 bases between them. Per germline, CDR1 SQVTM and CDR2 ANQGSEA. The CDR3 extends over 13 amino acids. CDR3 protein: CSVGQPSSYEQYF. In nucleotides, the CDR3 is TGCAGCGTAGGACAGCCGAGCTCCTACGAGCAGTACTTC.

This clone was observed once. This chain links TRBV6-1 with TRBJ2-5; D gene ambiguous. This CDR3 spans 11 amino acids. V was shortened by 1 base and J by 13 bases, with 10 bases between the two germline ends. The V gene's germline CDR1 is MNHNS and CDR2 SASEGT. The CDR3 protein is CASSEGTAVYF. The CDR3 DNA follows: TGTGCCAGCAGTGAAGGTACCGCGGTGTACTTC.